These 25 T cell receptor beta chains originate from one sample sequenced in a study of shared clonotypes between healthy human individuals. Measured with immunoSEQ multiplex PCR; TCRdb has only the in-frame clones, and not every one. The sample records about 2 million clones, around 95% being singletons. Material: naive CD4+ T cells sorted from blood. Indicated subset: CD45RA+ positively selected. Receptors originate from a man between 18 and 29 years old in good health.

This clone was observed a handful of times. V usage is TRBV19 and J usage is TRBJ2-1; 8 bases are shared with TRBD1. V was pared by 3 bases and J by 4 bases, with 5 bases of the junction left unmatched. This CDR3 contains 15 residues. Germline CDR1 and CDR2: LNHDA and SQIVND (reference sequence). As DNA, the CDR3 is TGTGCCAGTAGTATTGAGGGACAGGAGTACAATGAGCAGTTCTTC. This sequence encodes CASSIEGQEYNEQFF. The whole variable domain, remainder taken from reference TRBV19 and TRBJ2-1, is DGGITQSPKYLFRKEGQNVTLSCEQNLNHDAMYWYRQDPGQGLRLIYYSQIVNDFQKGDIAEGYSVSREKKESFPLTVTSAQKNPTAFYLCASSIEGQEYNEQFFGPGTRLTVL.

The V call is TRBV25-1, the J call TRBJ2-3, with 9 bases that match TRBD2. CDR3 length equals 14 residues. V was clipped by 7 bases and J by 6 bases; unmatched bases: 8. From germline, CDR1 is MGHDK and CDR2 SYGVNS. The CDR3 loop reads CASTLGGGVDTQYF. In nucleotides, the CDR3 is TGTGCCAGCACTCTGGGCGGGGGGGTGGATACGCAGTATTTT.

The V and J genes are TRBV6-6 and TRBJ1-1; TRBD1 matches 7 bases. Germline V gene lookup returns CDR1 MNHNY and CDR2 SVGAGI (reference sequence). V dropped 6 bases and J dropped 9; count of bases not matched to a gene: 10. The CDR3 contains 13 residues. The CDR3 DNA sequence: TGTGCCAGCAGCCAAAATCGACAGGGCCAAGCTTTCTTT. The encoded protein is CASSQNRQGQAFF.

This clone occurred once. The CDR3 sequence is CASRMETLSPYTF. The DNA of the CDR3 is TGTGCCAGTAGGATGGAAACCCTGTCCCCCTACACCTTC. The J gene is TRBJ1-2, the V gene TRBV19; unclear D gene. Germline assignment: CDR1 LNHDA and CDR2 SQIVND (reference sequence). Trimming took 6 bases from V and 10 from J, leaving 18 bases between them. The CDR3 consists of 13 residues. Full variable domain (outside the CDR3, taken from reference TRBV19 and TRBJ1-2): DGGITQSPKYLFRKEGQNVTLSCEQNLNHDAMYWYRQDPGQGLRLIYYSQIVNDFQKGDIAEGYSVSREKKESFPLTVTSAQKNPTAFYLCASRMETLSPYTFGSGTRLTVV.

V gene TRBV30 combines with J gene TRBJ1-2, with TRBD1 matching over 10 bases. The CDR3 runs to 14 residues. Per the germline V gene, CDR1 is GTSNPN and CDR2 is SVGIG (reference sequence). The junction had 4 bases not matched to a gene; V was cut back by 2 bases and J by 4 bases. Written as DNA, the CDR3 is TGTGCCTGGAGTCCGGGACAGGGGTTCTATGGCTACACCTTC. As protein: CAWSPGQGFYGYTF. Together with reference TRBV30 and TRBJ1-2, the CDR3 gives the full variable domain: SQTIHQWPATLVQPVGSPLSLECTVEGTSNPNLYWYRQAAGRGLQLLFYSVGIGQISSEVPQNLSASRPQDRQFILSSKKLLLSDSGFYLCAWSPGQGFYGYTFGSGTRLTVV.

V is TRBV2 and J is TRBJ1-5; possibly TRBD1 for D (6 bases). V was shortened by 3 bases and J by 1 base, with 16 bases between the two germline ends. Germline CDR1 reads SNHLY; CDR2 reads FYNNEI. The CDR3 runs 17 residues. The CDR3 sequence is CASSERQGQRSNQPQHF. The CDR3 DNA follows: TGTGCCAGCAGTGAGCGGCAGGGGCAGAGAAGCAATCAGCCCCAGCATTTT. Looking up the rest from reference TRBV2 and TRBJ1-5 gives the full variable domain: EPEVTQTPSHQVTQMGQEVILRCVPISNHLYFYWYRQILGQKVEFLVSFYNNEISEKSEIFDDQFSVERPDGSNFTLKIRSTKLEDSAMYFCASSERQGQRSNQPQHFGDGTRLSIL.

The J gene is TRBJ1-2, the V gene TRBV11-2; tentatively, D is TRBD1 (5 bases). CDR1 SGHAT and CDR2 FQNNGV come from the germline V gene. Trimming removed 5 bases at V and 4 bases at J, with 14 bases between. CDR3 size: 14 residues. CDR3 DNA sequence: TGTGCCAGCAGCCTGGAAACAGGCCCCTATGGCTACACCTTC. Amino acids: CASSLETGPYGYTF.

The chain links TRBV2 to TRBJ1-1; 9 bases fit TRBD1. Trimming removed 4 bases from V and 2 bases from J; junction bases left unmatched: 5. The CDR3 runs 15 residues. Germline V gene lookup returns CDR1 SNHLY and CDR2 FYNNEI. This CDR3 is CASSARDRANTEAFF. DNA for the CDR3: TGTGCCAGCAGTGCCCGGGACAGGGCAAACACTGAAGCTTTCTTT.

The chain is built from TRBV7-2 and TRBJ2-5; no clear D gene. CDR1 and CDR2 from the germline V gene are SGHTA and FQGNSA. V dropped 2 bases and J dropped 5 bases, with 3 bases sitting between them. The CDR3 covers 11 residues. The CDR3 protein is CASSLFETQYF. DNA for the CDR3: TGTGCCAGCAGCTTATTCGAGACCCAGTACTTC.

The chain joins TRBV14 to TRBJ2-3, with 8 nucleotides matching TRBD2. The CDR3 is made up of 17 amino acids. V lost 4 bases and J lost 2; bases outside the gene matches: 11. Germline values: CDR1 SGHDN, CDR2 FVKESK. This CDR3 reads CASSRLLAAQHTDTQYF. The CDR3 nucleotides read TGTGCCAGCAGCCGGTTACTAGCGGCACAACACACAGATACGCAGTATTTT.

CDR3 protein: CATSRGQGAMNTEAFF. The CDR3 DNA is TGTGCCACCAGCAGGGGACAGGGGGCTATGAACACTGAAGCTTTCTTT. The chain joins TRBV15 to TRBJ1-1, with 12 bases aligning to TRBD1. V was pared by 3 bases and J by 0 bases, with 2 bases of the junction left unmatched. CDR3 size: 16 residues. Germline values: CDR1 LNHNV, CDR2 YYDKDF (reference sequence).

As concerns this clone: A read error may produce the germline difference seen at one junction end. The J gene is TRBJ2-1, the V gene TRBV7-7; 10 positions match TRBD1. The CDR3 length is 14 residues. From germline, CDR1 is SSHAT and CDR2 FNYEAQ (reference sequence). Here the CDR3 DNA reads TGTGCTAGCAGCCCGGGACAGGGGCCCAATGAGCAGTTCTTC. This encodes CASSPGQGPNEQFF. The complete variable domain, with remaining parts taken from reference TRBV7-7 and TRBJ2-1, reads GAGVSQSPRYKVTKRGQDVTLRCDPISSHATLYWYQQALGQGPEFLTYFNYEAQPDKSGLPSDRFSAERPEGSISTLTIQRTEQRDSAMYRCASSPGQGPNEQFFGPGTRLTVL.

CDR3 nucleotide sequence: TGTGCCATCACAAAGGGACAGGGGCCCGCCGAGCAGTACTTC. Its protein is CAITKGQGPAEQYF. This chain links TRBV6-1 with TRBJ2-7; TRBD1 aligns across 10 bases. Germline CDR1 MNHNS, CDR2 SASEGT. There are 14 residues in the CDR3. V gave up 10 bases and J gave up 6 bases; unmatched junction bases: 12.

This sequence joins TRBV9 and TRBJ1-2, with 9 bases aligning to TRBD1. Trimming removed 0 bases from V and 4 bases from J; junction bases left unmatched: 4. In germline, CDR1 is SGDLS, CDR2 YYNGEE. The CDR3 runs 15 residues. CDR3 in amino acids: CASSVAGQGIYGYTF. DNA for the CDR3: TGTGCCAGCAGCGTAGCGGGACAGGGTATCTATGGCTACACCTTC.

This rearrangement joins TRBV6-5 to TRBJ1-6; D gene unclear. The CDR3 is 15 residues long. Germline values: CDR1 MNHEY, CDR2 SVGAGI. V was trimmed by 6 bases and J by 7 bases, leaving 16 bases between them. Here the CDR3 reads CASSPSGLLNSPLHF. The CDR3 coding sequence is TGTGCCAGCAGCCCATCGGGTCTTCTCAATTCACCCCTCCACTTT.

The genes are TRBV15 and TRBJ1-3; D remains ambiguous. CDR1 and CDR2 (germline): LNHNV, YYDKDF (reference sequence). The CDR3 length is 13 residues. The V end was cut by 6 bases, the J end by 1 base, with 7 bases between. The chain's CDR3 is CATRSGSGNTIYF. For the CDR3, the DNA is TGTGCCACCAGATCCGGGTCTGGAAACACCATATATTTT.

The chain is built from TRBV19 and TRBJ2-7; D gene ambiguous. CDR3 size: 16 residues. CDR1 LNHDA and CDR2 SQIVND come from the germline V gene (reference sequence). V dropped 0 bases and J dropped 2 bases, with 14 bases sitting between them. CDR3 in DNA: TGTGCCAGTAGTATAGATATAAGGGCGGAAACCTACGAGCAGTACTTC. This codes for CASSIDIRAETYEQYF.

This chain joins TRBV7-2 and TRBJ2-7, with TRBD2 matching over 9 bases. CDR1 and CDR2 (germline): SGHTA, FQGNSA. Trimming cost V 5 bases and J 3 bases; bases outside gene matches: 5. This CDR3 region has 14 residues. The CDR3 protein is CASSMTSGNYEQYF. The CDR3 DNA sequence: TGTGCCAGCAGCATGACTAGCGGAAACTACGAGCAGTACTTC.

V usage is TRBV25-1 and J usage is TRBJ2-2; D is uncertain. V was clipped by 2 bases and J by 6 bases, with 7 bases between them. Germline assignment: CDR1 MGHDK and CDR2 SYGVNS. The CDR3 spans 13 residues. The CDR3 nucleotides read TGTGCCAGCAGTGAAAGAACTTCCGGGGAGCTGTTTTTT. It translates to CASSERTSGELFF.

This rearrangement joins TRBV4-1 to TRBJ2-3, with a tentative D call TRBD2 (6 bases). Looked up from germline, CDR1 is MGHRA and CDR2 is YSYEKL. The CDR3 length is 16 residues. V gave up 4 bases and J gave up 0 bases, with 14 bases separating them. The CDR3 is CASSPPQGGSTDTQYF. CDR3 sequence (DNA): TGCGCCAGCAGCCCCCCCCAGGGAGGAAGCACAGATACGCAGTATTTT.

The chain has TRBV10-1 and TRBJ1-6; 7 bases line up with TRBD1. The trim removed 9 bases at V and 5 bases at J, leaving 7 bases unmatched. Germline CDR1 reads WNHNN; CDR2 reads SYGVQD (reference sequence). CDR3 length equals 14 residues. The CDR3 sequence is CASAPGTDNSPLHF. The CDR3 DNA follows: TGCGCCAGTGCACCCGGGACAGATAATTCACCCCTCCACTTT.

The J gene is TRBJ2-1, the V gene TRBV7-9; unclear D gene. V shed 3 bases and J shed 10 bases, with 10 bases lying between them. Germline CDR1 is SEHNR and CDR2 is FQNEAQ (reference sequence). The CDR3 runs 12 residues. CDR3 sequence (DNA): TGTGCCAGCAGCTTGTTAGCCGGGGAGCAGTTCTTC. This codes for CASSLLAGEQFF.

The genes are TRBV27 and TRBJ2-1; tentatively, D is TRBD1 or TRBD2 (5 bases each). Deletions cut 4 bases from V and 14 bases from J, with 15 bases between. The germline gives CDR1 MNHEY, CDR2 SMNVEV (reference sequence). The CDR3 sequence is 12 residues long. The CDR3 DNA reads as TGTGCCAGCAGTTCGGTCGGGACGATGAAGTTCTTC. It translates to CASSSVGTMKFF.

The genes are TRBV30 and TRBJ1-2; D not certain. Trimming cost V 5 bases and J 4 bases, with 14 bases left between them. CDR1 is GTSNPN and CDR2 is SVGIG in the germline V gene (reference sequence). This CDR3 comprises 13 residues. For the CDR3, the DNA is TGTGCCTGGGGGAATGGACGGGCCTATGGCTACACCTTC. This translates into CAWGNGRAYGYTF.

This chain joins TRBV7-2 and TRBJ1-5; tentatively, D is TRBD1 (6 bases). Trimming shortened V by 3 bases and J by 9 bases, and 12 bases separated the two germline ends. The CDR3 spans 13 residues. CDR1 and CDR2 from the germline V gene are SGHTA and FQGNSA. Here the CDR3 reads CASSLSEGGPQHF. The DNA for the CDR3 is TGTGCCAGCAGCTTGAGCGAGGGGGGGCCCCAGCATTTT.